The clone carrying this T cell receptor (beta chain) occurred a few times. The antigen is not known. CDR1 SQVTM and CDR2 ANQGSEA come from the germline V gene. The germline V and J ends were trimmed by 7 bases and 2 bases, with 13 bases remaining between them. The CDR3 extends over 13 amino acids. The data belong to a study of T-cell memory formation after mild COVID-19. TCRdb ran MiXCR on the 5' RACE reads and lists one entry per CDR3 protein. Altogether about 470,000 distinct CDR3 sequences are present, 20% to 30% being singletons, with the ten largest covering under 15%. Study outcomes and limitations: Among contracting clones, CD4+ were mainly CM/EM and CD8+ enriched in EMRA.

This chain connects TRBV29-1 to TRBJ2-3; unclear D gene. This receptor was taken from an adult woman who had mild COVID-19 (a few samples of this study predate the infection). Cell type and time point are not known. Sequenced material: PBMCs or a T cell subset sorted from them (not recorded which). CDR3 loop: CSAGPENTDTQYF. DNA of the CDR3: TGCAGCGCCGGACCAGAAAACACAGATACGCAGTATTTT.